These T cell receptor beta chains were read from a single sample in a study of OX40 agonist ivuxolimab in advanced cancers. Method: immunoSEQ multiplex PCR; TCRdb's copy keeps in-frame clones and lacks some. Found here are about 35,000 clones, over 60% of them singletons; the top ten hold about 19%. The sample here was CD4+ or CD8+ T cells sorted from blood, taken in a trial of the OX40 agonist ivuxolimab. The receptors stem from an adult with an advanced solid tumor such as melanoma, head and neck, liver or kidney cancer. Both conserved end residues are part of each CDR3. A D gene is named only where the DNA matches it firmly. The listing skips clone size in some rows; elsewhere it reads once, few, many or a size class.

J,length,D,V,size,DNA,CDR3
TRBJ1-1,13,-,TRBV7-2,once,TGTGCCAGCAGCCCAAAGCCGGACGCTGAAGCTTTCTTT,CASSPKPDAEAFF
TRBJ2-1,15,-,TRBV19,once,TGTGCCAGTAGTAACAACAGGGTCATCGGCAATGAGCAGTTCTTC,CASSNNRVIGNEQFF
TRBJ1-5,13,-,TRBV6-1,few,TGTGCCAGCCTAGCGGAGGGGGATCAGCCCCAGCATTTT,CASLAEGDQPQHF
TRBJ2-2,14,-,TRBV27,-,TGTGCCAGCAGTTTAGCCGGACTTTCCCGGGAGCTGTTTTTT,CASSLAGLSRELFF
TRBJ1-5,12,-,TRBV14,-,TGTGCCAGCAGCCTGAGAGATCAGCCCCAGCATTTT,CASSLRDQPQHF
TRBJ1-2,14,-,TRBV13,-,TGTGCCAGCAGCGGTGGGACGGCTAACTATGGCTACACCTTC,CASSGGTANYGYTF
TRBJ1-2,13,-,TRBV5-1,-,TGCGCCAGCTGGGAGGGGATTGACGGTGGCTACACCTTC,CASWEGIDGGYTF
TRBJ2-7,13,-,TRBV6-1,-,TGTGCCATCAGGGCCCGGCCGATTGTCGAGCAGTACTTC,CAIRARPIVEQYF
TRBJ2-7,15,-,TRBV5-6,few,TGTGCCAGCAGCCTCAACTTGGTACAGGGTCAAGAGCAGTACTTC,CASSLNLVQGQEQYF
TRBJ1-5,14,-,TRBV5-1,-,TGCGCCAGCAGCTCAGGGTTGACGGGTCAGCCCCAGCATTTT,CASSSGLTGQPQHF
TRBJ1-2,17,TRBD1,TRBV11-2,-,TGTGCCAGCAGCTTAGATGGGACAGGGCGCAACTTCTATGGCTACACCTTC,CASSLDGTGRNFYGYTF
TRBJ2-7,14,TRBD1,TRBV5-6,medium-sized,TGTGCCAGCAGCAAGGTAGGGGGCCGGTACGAGCAGTACTTC,CASSKVGGRYEQYF
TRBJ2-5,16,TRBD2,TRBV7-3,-,TGTGCCAGCAGCTTAGCGGGACTAAGGTACCAAGAGACCCAGTACTTC,CASSLAGLRYQETQYF
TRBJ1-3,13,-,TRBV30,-,TGTGCCTGGAGTCGCAATACCGGGGACACCATATATTTT,CAWSRNTGDTIYF
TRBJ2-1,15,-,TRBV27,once,TGTGCCAGCAGTCCAATCCTCATATTGGGCAATGAGCAGTTCTTC,CASSPILILGNEQFF
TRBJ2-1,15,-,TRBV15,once,TGTGCCACCAGCAGAGTTCAGGGGAGGCCCAATGAGCAGTTCTTC,CATSRVQGRPNEQFF
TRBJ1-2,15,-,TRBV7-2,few,TGTGCCAGCAGTTGGGGGCCGACTCCTAACTATGGCTACACCTTC,CASSWGPTPNYGYTF
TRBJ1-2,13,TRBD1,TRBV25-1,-,TGTGCCAGCAGTGCCGGGACAGTCTATGGCTACACCTTC,CASSAGTVYGYTF
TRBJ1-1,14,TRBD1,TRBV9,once,TGTGCCAGCAGCGTTTCAGGGGGCCTCACTGAAGCTTTCTTT,CASSVSGGLTEAFF
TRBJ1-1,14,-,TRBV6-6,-,TGTGCCAGCAGCCCCGGGACACGGCGAATTGAAGCTTTCTTT,CASSPGTRRIEAFF
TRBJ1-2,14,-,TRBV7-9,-,TGTGCCAGCAGCCCCTGGGGGGGGGCAGCTGGCTACACCTTC,CASSPWGGAAGYTF
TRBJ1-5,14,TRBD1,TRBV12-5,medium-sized,TGTGCTAGTGGTCCGGGACAGGGGAATCAGCCCCAGCATTTT,CASGPGQGNQPQHF
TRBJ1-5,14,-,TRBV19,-,TGTGCCAGCACCCGGGGGGGACACAATCAGCCCCAGCATTTT,CASTRGGHNQPQHF
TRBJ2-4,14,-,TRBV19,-,TGTGCCAGTATGAATTCGGGGGCTGGGAACATTCAGTACTTC,CASMNSGAGNIQYF
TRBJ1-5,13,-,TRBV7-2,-,TGTGCCAGCAGCTTATCGAGGAATCAGCCCCAGCATTTT,CASSLSRNQPQHF
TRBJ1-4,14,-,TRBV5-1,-,TGCGCCAGCAGCGTCGGGGGTTCCAATGAAAAACTGTTTTTT,CASSVGGSNEKLFF
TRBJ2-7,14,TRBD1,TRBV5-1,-,TGCGCCAGCAGCTCAACAGGGGACTCCTACGAGCAGTACTTC,CASSSTGDSYEQYF
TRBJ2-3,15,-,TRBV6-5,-,TGTGCCAGCAGTTACTCGGCGGCCGTAGTAAATACGCAGTATTTT,CASSYSAAVVNTQYF
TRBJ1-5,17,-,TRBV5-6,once,TGTGCCAGCAGCTGGGAGGAAACAGGGAGGCCGGTTCAGCCCCAGCATTTT,CASSWEETGRPVQPQHF
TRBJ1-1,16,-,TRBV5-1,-,TGCGCCAGCAGCTCGGGTCGGACAGCAAGCAACACTGAAGCTTTCTTT,CASSSGRTASNTEAFF
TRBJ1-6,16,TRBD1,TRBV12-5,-,TGTGCTAGTGGTTTGGGGACAGGGGGCAGGAATTCACCCCTCCACTTT,CASGLGTGGRNSPLHF
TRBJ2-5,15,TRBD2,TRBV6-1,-,TGTGCCAGCAGTGGGGGACGGGGGGGCCGTGAGACCCAGTACTTC,CASSGGRGGRETQYF
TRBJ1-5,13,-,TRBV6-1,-,TGTGCCAGCAGTACAGGGAGAGGCCAGCCCCAGCATTTT,CASSTGRGQPQHF
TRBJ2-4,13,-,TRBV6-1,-,TGTGCCAGCAGTGAAGTAGGAGTAAACATTCAGTACTTC,CASSEVGVNIQYF
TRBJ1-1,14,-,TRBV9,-,TGTGCCAGCAGCGTAGTCGGGGCGGGCACTGAAGCTTTCTTT,CASSVVGAGTEAFF
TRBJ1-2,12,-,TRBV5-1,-,TGCGCCAGCAGCTTGGGAGGGAGCGGCTACACCTTC,CASSLGGSGYTF
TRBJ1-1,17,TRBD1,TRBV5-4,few,TGTGCCAGCAGCAGGGACAGGGTTGGTGTTTTGGGCACTGAAGCTTTCTTT,CASSRDRVGVLGTEAFF
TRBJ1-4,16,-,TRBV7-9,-,TGTGCCAGCAGCTTAACTCCGACCACCGCTAATGAAAAACTGTTTTTT,CASSLTPTTANEKLFF
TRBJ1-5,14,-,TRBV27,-,TGTGCCAGCAGTTTGAAGCAGGGCGTCCAGCCCCAGCATTTT,CASSLKQGVQPQHF
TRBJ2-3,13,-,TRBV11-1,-,TGTGCCAGCAGTCTTCCACTTGGAGATACGCAGTATTTT,CASSLPLGDTQYF
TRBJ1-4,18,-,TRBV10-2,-,TGCGCCAGCAGTGAGAGGGTTCCTGGCTCACCTCCGAATGAAAAACTGTTTTTT,CASSERVPGSPPNEKLFF
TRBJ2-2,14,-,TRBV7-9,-,TGTGCCAGCAGCTTAGGGGTCGACACCGGGGAGCTGTTTTTT,CASSLGVDTGELFF